These 15 T cell receptor beta chains originate from one sample sequenced in a study of read filtering for tumor transcriptome and immune sequencing. The library was built from 400 ng RNA with molecular barcoded adaptors for alpha/delta and beta/gamma chains. MiXCR, applied by TCRdb to the reads, yields one record per CDR3 protein. The sample shows 100,000 to 150,000 distinct CDR3 sequences, over 10% of them seen only once. Sequencing input: a population of CD138-negative cells sorted from bone marrow. The receptors shown here come from a donor aged 40 or over with multiple myeloma.

This clonotype has at least ten counts. The chain carries TRBV24-1 and TRBJ2-5; the match to TRBD2 covers 7 bases. V shed 4 bases, J shed 2 bases, and the junction held 3 bases outside the gene matches. The CDR3 contains 14 residues. CDR1 and CDR2 (germline): KGHDR, SFDVKD. The CDR3 reads CATSEPGGQETQYF. The CDR3 DNA is TGTGCCACCAGTGAACCCGGGGGGCAAGAGACCCAGTACTTC.

Ten or more counts support this clonotype. This chain connects TRBV3-1 to TRBJ1-4; maybe TRBD1 (6 bases). The CDR3 covers 17 residues. CDR1 and CDR2 from the germline V gene are LGHDT and YNNKEL (reference sequence). V gave up 1 base and J gave up 4 bases, with 16 bases separating them. In DNA form, the CDR3 reads TGTGCCAGCAGCCAAGTCATCCAGGGGCCTTATAATGAAAAACTGTTTTTT. Translation gives CASSQVIQGPYNEKLFF.

This clonotype was observed a handful of times. The CDR3 protein is CASSYSSAAGEQYF. DNA of the CDR3: TGTGCCAGCAGTTACTCTAGCGCGGCCGGAGAGCAGTACTTC. This sequence joins TRBV6-5 and TRBJ2-7; perhaps TRBD2 as D (5 bases). Looked up from germline, CDR1 is MNHEY and CDR2 is SVGAGI. This CDR3 has 14 amino acids. With 0 bases removed from V and 7 bases from J, the gap between germline ends came to 13 bases.

With regard to this clonotype: This may be a read error, as it is one base from a much larger clone. The V call is TRBV29-1, the J call TRBJ2-7; unclear D gene. This CDR3 contains 13 residues. Germline lookup yields CDR1 SQVTM and CDR2 ANQGSEA. The CDR3, as DNA: TGCAGCGTCGTGACTGGACCCGGGTACGAGCAGCACTTC. Translated: CSVVTGPGYEQHF.

Comment on this clonotype: Just one base apart from a much larger clone, this may be a read error. Here the CDR3 DNA reads TGTGCCAGCAGTAAGGAATTCCAAGAGGCCCAGTACTTC. It specifies CASSKEFQEAQYF. This chain connects TRBV25-1 to TRBJ2-5; D unclear. This CDR3 is 13 amino acids long. In germline, CDR1 is MGHDK, CDR2 SYGVNS.

In this sample, this clonotype turned up a few times. A much larger clone lies one base from this, so it may be a read error. This sequence joins TRBV4-2 and TRBJ2-1; 7 bases match TRBD2. This CDR3 has 16 amino acids. After removal of 0 bases from V and 10 bases from J, the junction contained 12 bases not matched to a gene. Looked up from germline, CDR1 is LGHNA and CDR2 is YNFKEQ. The CDR3 sequence: CASSQETGRSYKEQFF. The CDR3 nucleotides are TGTGCCAGCAGCCAAGAAACCGGGAGGTCCTATAAGGAGCAGTTCTTC.

This clonotype was seen at least ten times. The rearrangement links TRBV27 to TRBJ2-5; TRBD2 aligns across 7 bases. Germline lookup yields CDR1 MNHEY and CDR2 SMNVEV (reference sequence). The CDR3 has 12 amino acids. V dropped 5 bases and J dropped 7; count of bases not matched to a gene: 4. CDR3 region: CASSKREGTQYF. The CDR3 bases are TGTGCCAGCAGTAAAAGGGAGGGGACCCAGTACTTC.

Many counts were recorded for this clonotype. The genes are TRBV25-1 and TRBJ1-5; TRBD1 might be the D (5 bases). V was cut by 0 bases and J by 11 bases, with 11 bases left in between. CDR1 MGHDK and CDR2 SYGVNS come from the germline V gene. The CDR3 runs 13 residues. DNA of the CDR3: TGTGCCAGCAGTGAATATGTAGGAGGGGCCCAGCATTTT. It codes for CASSEYVGGAQHF. Combining the CDR3 with reference TRBV25-1 and TRBJ1-5 gives the whole variable domain EADIYQTPRYLVIGTGKKITLECSQTMGHDKMYWYQQDPGMELHLIHYSYGVNSTEKGDLSSESTVSRIRTEHFPLTLESARPSHTSQYLCASSEYVGGAQHFGDGTRLSIL.

This chain links TRBV7-8 with TRBJ2-1; 7 bases agree with TRBD2. Germline trimming cut 2 bases from V and 3 bases from J; bases unmatched to any gene: 4. Looked up from germline, CDR1 is SGHVS and CDR2 is FQNEAQ. CDR3 size: 15 residues. Here the CDR3 reads CASSLPGLNYNEQFF. As DNA, the CDR3 is TGTGCCAGCAGCTTACCGGGACTAAACTACAATGAGCAGTTCTTC. Full variable domain (outside the CDR3, taken from reference TRBV7-8 and TRBJ2-1): GAGVSQSPRYKVAKRGQDVALRCDPISGHVSLFWYQQALGQGPEFLTYFQNEAQLDKSGLPSDRFFAERPEGSVSTLKIQRTQQEDSAVYLCASSLPGLNYNEQFFGPGTRLTVL.

A few counts support this clonotype. V is TRBV7-2 and J is TRBJ2-3; D call uncertain. Trimming removed 1 base from V and 1 base from J, with 12 bases in between. Germline V CDR1 and CDR2: SGHTA, FQGNSA. CDR3 length: 16 residues. The CDR3 region is CASSLGLSRGTDTQYF. As DNA, the CDR3 is TGTGCCAGCAGCTTAGGGCTCTCCCGGGGCACAGATACGCAGTATTTT.

This clonotype was observed at least ten times. The chain combines TRBV5-1 with TRBJ2-3; 8 bases are a match to TRBD1. J lost 0 bases, V lost 5 bases, and 5 bases had no gene match. Germline V gene data show CDR1 as SGHRS and CDR2 as YFSETQ. The CDR3 runs 15 residues. The CDR3 nucleotides are TGCGCCAGCAGTCCCCAGGGGGCGAGCACAGATACGCAGTATTTT. It codes for CASSPQGASTDTQYF.

At least ten counts were recorded for this clonotype. V is TRBV30 and J is TRBJ2-3; 7 positions agree with TRBD1. CDR3 length: 18 amino acids. J lost 4 bases, V lost 0 bases, and 16 bases had no gene match. The germline CDR1 and CDR2 sequences are GTSNPN and SVGIG (reference sequence). The CDR3 sequence: CAWSVQVRRGGSSDTQYF. The DNA for the CDR3 is TGTGCCTGGAGTGTACAGGTCCGGAGAGGGGGCAGCTCAGATACGCAGTATTTT.

This clonotype appeared many times. The V gene is TRBV7-9, the J gene TRBJ2-5, with 8 nucleotides matching TRBD1. Trimming took 5 bases from V and 2 from J; bases not matched to a gene: 7. Germline V gene data show CDR1 as SEHNR and CDR2 as FQNEAQ (reference sequence). The CDR3 is made up of 15 amino acids. The CDR3 nucleotides read TGTGCCAGCAGCCCGCGGACAGGGTGGCAAGAGACCCAGTACTTC. Translating gives CASSPRTGWQETQYF.

This clonotype has just a few counts. The V call is TRBV4-1, the J call TRBJ1-2, with TRBD1 matching 7 bases. This CDR3 has 14 amino acids. With V trimmed by 4 bases and J by 7 bases, 9 bases remained unmatched. Per germline, CDR1 MGHRA and CDR2 YSYEKL. Here the CDR3 DNA reads TGCGCCAGCAGCCCGACAGGGTTGAACCGTGGCTACACCTTC. Translation gives CASSPTGLNRGYTF.

This clonotype appeared many times. The chain links TRBV6-1 to TRBJ1-1; the D is unclear. V shed 8 bases and J shed 6 bases, with 16 bases lying between them. CDR1 is MNHNS, CDR2 SASEGT, per germline. This CDR3 spans 13 amino acids. CDR3 residues: CASPAAPRAEAFF. CDR3 sequence (DNA): TGTGCCAGCCCGGCAGCCCCGCGGGCTGAAGCTTTCTTT.